A selection of T cell receptor beta chains follows, all from one sample in a study of blood T cell repertoires in COVID-19. Sequencing was performed with immunoSEQ multiplex PCR; in TCRdb, only in-frame clones are kept and a portion is missing. Of around 110,000 clones in the sample, around four fifths are singletons; the top ten hold approximately 7.6%. The material sequenced was peripheral blood. These receptors all come from an older man with active or convalescent COVID-19. Each CDR3 is given with its conserved first and last residue. A D gene is named only where the DNA matches it firmly. Only some rows state a clone size, as once, few, many or a class for expanded clones.

j_call clone_size v_call d_call cdr3_length cdr3_nt cdr3_aa
TRBJ2-7 . TRBV4-2 . 17 TGTGCCAGCAGCCGTGAGGTTGTGGCGGGCCCCGCCTACGAGCAGTACTTC CASSREVVAGPAYEQYF
TRBJ2-2 . TRBV9 . 15 TGTGCCAGCAGCGTAAAAGGGGGGAACACCGGGGAGCTGTTTTTT CASSVKGGNTGELFF
TRBJ2-2 . TRBV12-5 TRBD1 18 TGTGCTAGTGGTTTGTATTACAGGGGGCCAGTGGTAACCGGGGAGCTGTTTTTT CASGLYYRGPVVTGELFF
TRBJ1-5 . TRBV4-2 . 15 TGTGCCAGCAGCCAATCCGGGACAAACAATCAGCCCCAGCATTTT CASSQSGTNNQPQHF
TRBJ2-3 . TRBV10-3 . 14 TGTGCCATCAGTGAGTCAGCGCGGGTGGATACGCAGTATTTT CAISESARVDTQYF
TRBJ2-2 . TRBV5-5 TRBD2 15 TGTGCCAGCAGGGATGGTAGCGGGTTCACCGGGGAGCTGTTTTTT CASRDGSGFTGELFF
TRBJ2-1 few TRBV5-1 TRBD1 15 TGCGCCAGCAGCTTGGCGGTGGGACAGACTAATGAGCAGTTCTTC CASSLAVGQTNEQFF
TRBJ1-2 . TRBV5-5 . 15 TGTGCCAGCAGCTTGGGGCAGGATTCATACTATGGCTACACCTTC CASSLGQDSYYGYTF
TRBJ2-5 few TRBV11-3 TRBD1 18 TGTGCCAGCAGCAACCGGGACAGGGGGCTGGGGTTCGAAGAGACCCAGTACTTC CASSNRDRGLGFEETQYF
TRBJ2-3 once TRBV2 . 13 TGTGCCAGCAGCCGGGACACCACAGATACGCAGTATTTT CASSRDTTDTQYF
TRBJ1-4 . TRBV4-1 . 19 TGCGCCAGCAGCCCAAGACGACAGGCAAACCCAGCAACTAATGAAAAACTGTTTTTT CASSPRRQANPATNEKLFF
TRBJ1-2 . TRBV9 . 15 TGTGCCAGCAGCTCGACTATAACCGCTGATTATGGCTACACCTTC CASSSTITADYGYTF
TRBJ1-2 . TRBV28 TRBD1 14 TGTGCCAGCAGTCCCGCGGGACAGTCTCATGGCTACACCTTC CASSPAGQSHGYTF
TRBJ2-7 . TRBV7-2 TRBD2 15 TGTGCCAGCAGCTTAGGGACTAGCGGGACCTACGAGCAGTACTTC CASSLGTSGTYEQYF
TRBJ1-2 . TRBV4-1 . 14 TGCGCCAGCAGCCAGACAGGCTACGAGGGTGGCTACACCTTC CASSQTGYEGGYTF
TRBJ1-1 . TRBV10-2 . 13 TGCGCCAGCAGTGAGCCGCGAGCCCATGAGGCTTTCTTT CASSEPRAHEAFF
TRBJ2-5 . TRBV6-5 . 13 TGTGCCAGCAGTATCCAGACACAAGAGACCCAGTACTTC CASSIQTQETQYF
TRBJ2-1 . TRBV4-1 TRBD2 17 TGCGCCAGCAGCCAAGATAAAAGGACTGGGGGGAGGGATGAGCAGTTCTTC CASSQDKRTGGRDEQFF
TRBJ1-2 once TRBV11-2 TRBD1 14 TGTGCCAGCAGCTGGGGACAGGGGAACTATGGCTACACCTTC CASSWGQGNYGYTF
TRBJ1-2 . TRBV6-5 TRBD1 14 TGTGCCAGCAGGAGGACAGGGAACAACTATGGCTACACCTTC CASRRTGNNYGYTF
TRBJ2-7 . TRBV7-8 . 14 TGTGCCAGCAGCCCCGGGACTTACACCTACGAGCAGTACTTC CASSPGTYTYEQYF
TRBJ2-7 . TRBV19 TRBD2 14 TGTGCCAGTAGTCCTAGCGGGAGAACCCACGAGCAGTACTTC CASSPSGRTHEQYF
TRBJ2-1 . TRBV30 . 11 TGTGCCTGGAGTGTACAGGGTGAGCAGTTCTTC CAWSVQGEQFF
TRBJ2-7 . TRBV2 . 13 TGTGCCAGCAGTCTGGACATGTCCTACGAGCAGTACTTC CASSLDMSYEQYF
TRBJ1-6 . TRBV7-9 . 15 TGTGCCAGCAGCCCTGATGGGGCGCCGGGTTCACCCCTCCACTTT CASSPDGAPGSPLHF
TRBJ1-1 . TRBV30 . 11 TGTGCCTGGACGGCGGACACTGAAGCTTTCTTT CAWTADTEAFF
TRBJ2-7 . TRBV7-2 TRBD2 17 TGTGCCAGCAGCATCCAGAGCGGGAGGGCCACCCTAATCGAGCAGTACTTC CASSIQSGRATLIEQYF
TRBJ1-3 . TRBV28 . 14 TGTGCCAGCAGTATAGGGAGCTCTGGAAACACCATATATTTT CASSIGSSGNTIYF
TRBJ1-5 . TRBV6-6 TRBD1 16 TGTGCCAGCAGATACAGTACAGGGGGTTTAGATCAGCCCCAGCATTTT CASRYSTGGLDQPQHF
TRBJ2-3 few TRBV5-1 . 14 TGCGCCAGTAAACAGGGACGAAGCACAGATACGCAGTATTTT CASKQGRSTDTQYF
TRBJ1-1 . TRBV12-3/TRBV12-4 TRBD1 12 TGTGCCAGCAGACCGGGACAGAATGAAGCTTTCTTT CASRPGQNEAFF
TRBJ1-1 few TRBV18 . 15 TGTGCCAGCTCACGCGAACGGGTTGTGAACACTGAAGCTTTCTTT CASSRERVVNTEAFF
TRBJ1-2 . TRBV5-6 . 14 TGTGCCAGCAGCCCAAGGCCAGGGTTCTATGGCTACACCTTC CASSPRPGFYGYTF
TRBJ2-2 . TRBV18 . 12 TGTGCCAGCTCACAAATGGAGCAAGAGCTGTTTTTT CASSQMEQELFF
TRBJ2-2 . TRBV11-3 TRBD1 14 TGTGCCAGCAGCTTAGAGACAGGGGCCGGGGAGCTGTTTTTT CASSLETGAGELFF
TRBJ1-6 . TRBV27 . 14 TGTGCCAGCAGGCCAAACACCTCAGGTTCACCCCTCCACTTT CASRPNTSGSPLHF
TRBJ1-2 . TRBV28 . 13 TGTGCCAGCAAGGGGGGGCCTAGCTATGGCTACACCTTC CASKGGPSYGYTF
TRBJ1-2 . TRBV19 . 14 TGTGCCAGTAGTATTGAGGGGGAAAACTATGGCTACACCTTC CASSIEGENYGYTF
TRBJ1-1 . TRBV6-5 . 12 TGTGCCAGCAGTTCCCTGAGCACTGAAGCTTTCTTT CASSSLSTEAFF
TRBJ1-2 once TRBV2 TRBD1 13 TGTGCCAGCAGGGACAGGGGGCCATATGGCTACACCTTC CASRDRGPYGYTF
TRBJ2-4 . TRBV9 . 13 TGTGCCAGCAGCGTAGCGGGGTGGGACATTCAGTACTTC CASSVAGWDIQYF
TRBJ1-2 . TRBV7-2 . 15 TGTGCCAGCAGCCCCCTAGACAGGAGCTCCTATGGCTACACCTTC CASSPLDRSSYGYTF
TRBJ2-3 . TRBV7-2 TRBD1 16 TGTGCCAGCAGCCTCTCCGGGACAGGGAGCGGGGATACGCAGTATTTT CASSLSGTGSGDTQYF
TRBJ2-3 . TRBV11-3 TRBD2 17 TGTGCCAGCAGCTTAGTCTCTTCTAGCGGGAGACCGGATACGCAGTATTTT CASSLVSSSGRPDTQYF
TRBJ1-1 . TRBV5-4 . 12 TGTGCCAGCAGCTTCGGAGACACTGAAGCTTTCTTT CASSFGDTEAFF
TRBJ2-7 . TRBV11-3 TRBD1 14 TGTGCCAGCAGCAACAACAGGGGTGGCTACGAGCAGTACTTC CASSNNRGGYEQYF
TRBJ1-4 . TRBV5-1 . 13 TGCGCCAGCAGCCAGACAGTTAATGAAAAACTGTTTTTT CASSQTVNEKLFF
TRBJ1-1 few TRBV11-3 . 15 TGTGCCAGCAGCTTAAGGCTTGCAGGCCGCGCTGAAGCTTTCTTT CASSLRLAGRAEAFF
TRBJ2-5 . TRBV5-1 TRBD2 15 TGCGCCAGCAGTTCCACGGGGGGACTCCAAGAGACCCAGTACTTC CASSSTGGLQETQYF
TRBJ2-5 . TRBV4-2 TRBD1 16 TGTGCCAGCAGCGAGATCAGGACAGGGGGTGGCGAGACCCAGTACTTC CASSEIRTGGGETQYF
TRBJ2-3 once TRBV7-9 . 13 TGTGCCAGCAGCTTCGCAGACACAGATACGCAGTATTTT CASSFADTDTQYF